This T cell receptor (beta chain) was recorded in a study of blood T cells in healthy people across ages (dated by TCRdb to between 2014 and 2016). Concerning the study at large: In model experiments, roughly one uniquely barcoded TCR beta cDNA molecule per two T cells was captured by template switching. To track age-related changes in TCR beta repertoire diversity, the study relied on deep sequencing normalized with unique cDNA molecular identifiers. Donors were grouped into four age groups: young (average approximately 15 years), middle-aged (around 39), aged (around 60) and long-lived (around 80). Donors of different ages were randomly distributed across sequencing lanes to avoid experimental bias. The study analyzed two additional independent replicas of 1 million unique cDNA reads from the same blood draw for two donors, one aged 18 to 29 and one aged 80 or older. On the study overall, not on this receptor specifically: Estimates of total diversity based on one million sequenced T cells were considered lower bounds and underestimates. A strong correlation was found between observed TCR beta diversity and the percentage of naive T cells measured by flow cytometry. Because donor CMV infection status was unknown, age-related changes in expanded clonotypes were potentially confounded. Observed TCR beta diversity per million T cells fell roughly linearly with age, and a significant reduction was already apparent by age approximately 41. Because profiling used bulk unsorted PBMCs, naive and antigen-experienced compartments could not be compared conclusively. The long-lived group showed more naive CD4+ T cells, fewer expanded clones and increased TCR diversity than the aged group, suggesting age selection.

Library preparation used 5' RACE. These reads were obtained on an Illumina HiSeq 2500. A second about 7 to 11 cycle PCR used a sample-barcoded 5' primer and a J-beta primer mix. A unique molecular identifier was introduced onto each TCR beta cDNA molecule by a template-switch 5' adaptor carrying 12 random nucleotides. At least 2.5 million CDR3-containing paired-end reads were obtained from each sample. First-strand cDNA synthesis was performed from all RNA using the Mint cDNA synthesis kit, with priming by a TRBC-specific oligonucleotide. After uracil-DNA glycosylase treatment, a first 18-cycle PCR used universal primers M1SS and BC2_uni_R on all cDNA. As for the authors' bioinformatics: For normalization, 1 million high-quality reads, each with a distinct molecular identifier, were randomly selected from each sample. Reads with shared molecular identifiers were discarded instead of being binned into consensus sequences. MiTCR, with a Q25 quality threshold and the strictest error-elimination algorithm, was used for CDR3 identification, clonotype clustering and error correction. A nonparametric unseen species model using Euler transformation provided a lower-bound estimate of total TCR beta diversity. The public reads were reanalyzed by TCRdb: fastp trimming at Q25, MiXCR alignment, in-frame beta chains only. Rows with one shared CDR3 protein collapse into an entry with the most common genes and DNA. The V and J calls reflect TCRdb's pipeline rather than the authors' work. Across this sample there are about 1.6 million distinct CDR3 sequences, with about 35% seen only once. The ten largest clones represent approximately 11% of the sample.

The roughly 39 donors, aged about 6 to 95 years, were systemically healthy Caucasian individuals from Russia. Approximately 11 milliliters of peripheral blood were drawn from each donor into EDTA-treated Vacutainer tubes. Ficoll-Paque density-gradient centrifugation was used to isolate PBMCs, with at least 7 million per sample. Total RNA was extracted from PBMCs with Trizol reagent, with at least 6 micrograms obtained per sample. Naive CD45RAhigh/CD27high T cell percentages were measured by flow cytometry on a PBMC aliquot from every donor. Relative to germline, V is 2 bases shorter and J is 9 bases shorter, with 8 bases between their ends. Measured from the cysteine to the phenylalanine, the CDR3 is 11 residues long. CDR3 DNA only is kept here, 33 bases in frame from base 1. Looking up the germline V gene (reference sequence) yields CDR1 SGHNT and CDR2 YYREEE. This clonotype turned up a few times. There is no known antigen for this receptor. No much larger clone is present one base from it, and per-base qualities are unavailable.

What was sequenced was blood. The chain joins TRBV5-4 to TRBJ1-2; TRBD1 is a weak D gene call, 6 bases matching. The source of this sequence is a woman in her 30s in good health. The sequenced DNA: TGTGCCAGCAGCTTCACAGGGAGCTACACCTTC. Its translation is CASSFTGSYTF.